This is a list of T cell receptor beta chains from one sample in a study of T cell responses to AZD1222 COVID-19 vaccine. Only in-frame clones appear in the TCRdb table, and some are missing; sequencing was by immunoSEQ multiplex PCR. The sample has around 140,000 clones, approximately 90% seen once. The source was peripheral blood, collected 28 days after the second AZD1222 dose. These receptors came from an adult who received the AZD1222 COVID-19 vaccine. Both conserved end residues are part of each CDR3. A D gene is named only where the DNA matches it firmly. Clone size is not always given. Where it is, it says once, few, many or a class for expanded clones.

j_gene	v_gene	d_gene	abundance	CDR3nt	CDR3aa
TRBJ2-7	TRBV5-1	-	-	TGCGCCAGCAGCTTGGCCCCAGGGTCCCACGAGCAGTACTTC	CASSLAPGSHEQYF
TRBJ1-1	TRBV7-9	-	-	TGTGCCAGCAGCTTAACCGTGGAGGGGCCCGAAGCTTTCTTT	CASSLTVEGPEAFF
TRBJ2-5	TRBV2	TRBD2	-	TGTGCCAGCAGACCCGGGACTAGCGGGAGAGGAGAGACCCAGTACTTC	CASRPGTSGRGETQYF
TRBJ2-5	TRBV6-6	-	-	TGTGCCAGTCACCCCGTTGGGCACCAAGAGACCCAGTACTTC	CASHPVGHQETQYF
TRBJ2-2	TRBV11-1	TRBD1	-	TGTGCCAGCAGCCTGGGACAGCTTACCGGGGAGCTGTTTTTT	CASSLGQLTGELFF
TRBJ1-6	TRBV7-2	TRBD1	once	TGTGCCAGCAGCCCAGGGGGGCATTCACCCCTCCACTTT	CASSPGGHSPLHF
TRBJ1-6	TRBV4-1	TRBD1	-	TGCGCCAGCAGCTTCAGGACAGGGGAAGGTTCACCCCTCCACTTT	CASSFRTGEGSPLHF
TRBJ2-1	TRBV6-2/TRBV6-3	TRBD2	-	TGTGCCAGCAGTTACTCTGGCGGGAGGGCCGGGAATGAGCAGTTCTTC	CASSYSGGRAGNEQFF
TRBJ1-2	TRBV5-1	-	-	TGCGCCAGCAGTTTAGACCCGTACTATGGCTACACCTTC	CASSLDPYYGYTF
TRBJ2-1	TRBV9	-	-	TGTGCCAGCAGCGATCCCAACGGGGGGCGTGAGCAGTTCTTC	CASSDPNGGREQFF
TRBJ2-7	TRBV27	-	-	TGTGCCAGCAGTTTCCGTCGGGGACTCTCCTACGAGCAGTACTTC	CASSFRRGLSYEQYF
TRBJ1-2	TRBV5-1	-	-	TGCGCCAGCAGCGAGGACAGTGGATACAATGGCTACACCTTC	CASSEDSGYNGYTF
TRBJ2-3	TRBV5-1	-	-	TGCGCCAGCAGCTTGTTCACAGATACGCAGTATTTT	CASSLFTDTQYF
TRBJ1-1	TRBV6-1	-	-	TGTGCCAGCAGTGAAGCCCGGGGGGGGTTTTTGAACACTGAAGCTTTCTTT	CASSEARGGFLNTEAFF
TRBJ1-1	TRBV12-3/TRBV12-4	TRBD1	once	TGTGCCAGCAGCGAAACAGGGGAGAAGGAAGCTTTCTTT	CASSETGEKEAFF
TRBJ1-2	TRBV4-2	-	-	TGTGCCAGCAGCCAAGAGACGCGCTATGGCTACACCTTC	CASSQETRYGYTF
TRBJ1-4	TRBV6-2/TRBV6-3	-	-	TGTGCCAGCAGTTACTCGCCGGGGCTTAATGAAAAACTGTTTTTT	CASSYSPGLNEKLFF
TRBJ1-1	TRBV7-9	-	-	TGTGCCAGCAGCCTGAGTTTAATTGAAGCTTTCTTT	CASSLSLIEAFF